Presented here are 30 T cell receptor beta chains from one specimen sequenced in a study of T cell clonality in common variable immunodeficiency. Study-level results: Common variable immunodeficiency TCR beta sequences reportedly had fewer deletions and N-nucleotide insertions.

The antigens for these receptors are not known. Data came from immunoSEQ multiplex PCR; TCRdb stores just in-frame clones and leaves some out. The listing records 8,000 or so clones. Sequencing used peripheral blood mononuclear cells. These receptors came from a human donor with common variable immunodeficiency.

A remark on this clone: The DNA ends 3 residues before the CDR3 does, and the rest of the CDR3 is filled in from the germline J gene. The rearrangement uses TRBV7-2 and TRBJ2-7; D is possibly TRBD1 (7 bases). Germline V lookup: CDR1 SGHTA, CDR2 FQGNSA. Trimming took off 5 bases at V and 3 bases at J, with 17 bases between the two ends. There are 15 residues in the CDR3. CDR3 DNA, as far as it was read: TGTGCCAGCAGCCTAGTCCCAGGGGGAGGCTACGAG. Translated, it gives CASSLVPGGGYE. The entire CDR3 is CASSLVPGGGYEQYF.

As regards this clone: The CDR3 goes on 3 residues after the read ends, and that part is filled in from the germline J gene. The rearrangement joins TRBV7-2 to TRBJ2-7; 9 bases match TRBD1. The V gene end was trimmed by 0 bases and the J gene end by 5 bases; junction bases not matched to a gene: 8. The CDR3 sequence is 16 residues long. Germline V gene lookup returns CDR1 SGHTA and CDR2 FQGNSA. The CDR3 loop is CASSLARGQGRDEQYF. The DNA read from the CDR3 is TGTGCCAGCAGCTTAGCGCGGGGACAGGGAAGGGACGAG.

For this clone: The read ends 3 residues shy of where the CDR3 ends; the end is completed using the germline J gene. The chain has TRBV7-9 and TRBJ2-1; 12 bases are shared with TRBD2. The CDR3 consists of 15 residues. V lost 5 bases to trimming and J lost 7 bases; unmatched junction nucleotides: 6. CDR1 is SEHNR and CDR2 is FQNEAQ in the germline V gene (reference sequence). The covered CDR3 bases are TGTGCCAGCAGCCGGACTAGCGGGGACCAAAATGAG. Protein product: CASSRTSGDQNE. The CDR3 in full is CASSRTSGDQNEQFF.

This clone is labeled medium-sized based on frequency. The read is 3 residues too short to cover the CDR3 end, so that end is filled in from the germline J gene. The rearrangement joins TRBV29-1 to TRBJ1-2, with D hard to call. Germline CDR1 SQVTM, CDR2 ANQGSEA. The CDR3 is 13 residues long. The V end lost 7 bases, the J end lost 3 bases, and 15 bases lay between the germline ends. CDR3 bases read: TGCAGCGCCGGGGTACAAAGAGACTATGGC. Encoded protein: CSAGVQRDYG. The CDR3 in full is CSAGVQRDYGYTF.

The CDR3 sequence: CASSSPSRADFFEAFF. The CDR3 bases that were read are TGTGCCAGTAGTTCACCGTCCCGCGCCGATTTCTTTGAA. The gene calls are TRBV19 and TRBJ1-1; D call uncertain. The read comes to an end 3 residues before the CDR3 does, leaving the germline J gene to fill in the end. Germline-derived CDR1 and CDR2 are LNHDA and SQIVND (reference sequence). The V and J ends lost 5 bases and 7 bases respectively, with 23 bases between them. This CDR3 has 16 amino acids.

As for this clone: The CDR3 end is not reached by the read, which stops 3 residues before it; the germline J gene fills it in. The chain employs TRBV5-1 and TRBJ1-2, with D perhaps TRBD1 (6 bases). Trimming removed 0 bases from V and 4 bases from J, with 13 bases in between. The germline V gene has CDR1 SGHRS and CDR2 YFSETQ. The length of the CDR3 is 15 residues. The CDR3 sequence is CASSLGQGQSYGYTF. The covered CDR3 bases are TGCGCCAGCAGCTTGGGGCAGGGGCAGAGCTATGGC.

The CDR3 reads CASSLVRGLLDEQYF. CDR3 DNA (partial): TGTGCCAGCAGCTTGGTCAGGGGCCTCCTAGACGAG. The chain combines TRBV5-6 with TRBJ2-7; a weak D match, TRBD1 (6 bases). The DNA ends 3 residues before the CDR3 does, and the rest of the CDR3 is filled in from the germline J gene. The V gene's germline CDR1 is SGHDT and CDR2 YYEEEE. Deletions cut 0 bases from V and 5 bases from J, with 15 bases between. The CDR3 is 15 amino acids.

Turning to this clone: The CDR3 end is not reached by the read, which stops 3 residues before it; the germline J gene fills it in. The chain carries TRBV19 and TRBJ2-7, with D tentatively TRBD1 (6 bases). Trimming shortened V by 5 bases and J by 6 bases, and 17 bases separated the two germline ends. The CDR3 covers 14 residues. The V gene's germline CDR1 is LNHDA and CDR2 SQIVND (reference sequence). CDR3 sequence reads: CASSQYGQNAEQYF. The part of the CDR3 DNA that was read is TGTGCCAGTAGTCAATATGGACAGAACGCCGAG. The whole variable domain, remainder taken from reference TRBV19 and TRBJ2-7, is DGGITQSPKYLFRKEGQNVTLSCEQNLNHDAMYWYRQDPGQGLRLIYYSQIVNDFQKGDIAEGYSVSREKKESFPLTVTSAQKNPTAFYLCASSQYGQNAEQYFGPGTRLTVT.

Notes on this clone: Coverage ceases 3 residues before the CDR3 finishes, and the germline J gene fills in the end. The gene calls are TRBV18 and TRBJ1-1, with D uncertain. Between the trimmed V and J ends, which lost 8 bases and 2 bases, there was a span of 15 bases. This CDR3 contains 14 residues. The germline V gene encodes CDR1 KGHSH and CDR2 LQKENI. The CDR3 DNA, read in part, is TGTGCCAGCCTTGCCGGGCGGGGAAACACTGAA. This sequence encodes CASLAGRGNTE. In full, the CDR3 reads CASLAGRGNTEAFF.

As to this clone: The sequence runs out 3 residues before the end of the CDR3; the remainder is reconstructed from the germline J gene. This chain links TRBV7-2 with TRBJ2-3; 8 nucleotides match TRBD2. The trim removed 4 bases at V and 2 bases at J, leaving 5 bases unmatched. This CDR3 is built from 15 residues. Germline V CDR1 and CDR2: SGHTA, FQGNSA. The CDR3 here is CASSSGGHDTDTQYF. The covered CDR3 bases are TGTGCCAGCAGCTCGGGGGGGCATGACACAGATACG.

As to this clone: The CDR3 end falls 3 residues outside the read, so it is completed with the germline J gene. The chain links TRBV19 to TRBJ1-3; possibly TRBD1 for D (5 bases). Trimming took 5 bases from V and 2 from J, leaving 10 bases between them. The CDR3 contains 14 residues. Germline assignment: CDR1 LNHDA and CDR2 SQIVND (reference sequence). CDR3 loop: CASSARATGNTIYF. The covered CDR3 bases are TGTGCCAGTAGTGCCAGGGCGACTGGAAACACC.

About this clone itself: The read gets to within 3 residues of the CDR3 end, and the germline J gene fills in the rest. The chain employs TRBV11-2 and TRBJ2-1, with 7 bases aligning to TRBD2. V dropped 8 bases and J dropped 6; count of bases not matched to a gene: 10. CDR1 and CDR2 from the germline V gene are SGHAT and FQNNGV. The CDR3 has 14 amino acids. CDR3 bases read: TGTGCCAGCCATCCTAGCGGCCGCCTCAATGAG. As protein: CASHPSGRLNE. The CDR3 in full is CASHPSGRLNEQFF.

Of note for this clone: The DNA ends 3 residues before the CDR3 does, and the rest of the CDR3 is filled in from the germline J gene. The rearrangement uses TRBV5-1 and TRBJ1-5, with 7 bases fitting TRBD1. Germline CDR1 and CDR2: SGHRS and YFSETQ. The CDR3 runs to 15 residues. Trimming at V came to 4 bases and at J to 1 base, leaving 5 bases not matched to a gene. CDR3: CASSAETGSNQPQHF. Partial CDR3 DNA: TGCGCCAGCAGCGCAGAGACAGGGAGCAATCAGCCC.

Comments on this clone: The CDR3 extends 3 residues past the end of the read, so its final part is completed from the germline J gene. The V and J genes are TRBV2 and TRBJ1-5; D not resolved. Germline CDR1 SNHLY, CDR2 FYNNEI. Deletions cut 6 bases from V and 4 bases from J, with 13 bases between. The CDR3 totals 14 residues. Incomplete CDR3 DNA: TGTGCCAGCAGGGAAAGGACGGGGAATCAGCCC. This sequence encodes CASRERTGNQP. The complete CDR3 sequence is CASRERTGNQPQHF.

In regard to this clone: The observed sequence ends 3 residues before the CDR3 terminus, with the missing tail filled in from the germline J gene. The genes are TRBV18 and TRBJ2-1; 11 bases are shared with TRBD1. The CDR3 is 17 residues long. The ends lost 1 base at V and 6 bases at J; junction bases unmatched: 8. Germline V gives CDR1 KGHSH, CDR2 LQKENI. CDR3 DNA, as far as it was read: TGTGCCAGCTCACCACGGGACAGGGGGGCGTTAGGCAATGAG. Amino acid sequence: CASSPRDRGALGNE. The CDR3, in full, reads CASSPRDRGALGNEQFF.

CDR3 loop: CASSFGTAEQFF. The sequenced part of the CDR3 DNA is TGTGCCAGCAGCTTCGGTACAGCTGAG. The chain uses TRBV7-2 and TRBJ2-1; D uncertain. The read stops 3 residues short of the end of the CDR3; the missing end is completed from the germline J gene. Germline values: CDR1 SGHTA, CDR2 FQGNSA. This CDR3 is 12 amino acids long. The ends were cut back, 3 bases at V and 9 bases at J, with 9 bases in the middle.

Points on this clone: The read terminates 3 residues ahead of where the CDR3 ends, so the germline J gene completes it. This chain links TRBV23-1 with TRBJ2-1; tentative D call: TRBD1 (8 bases). TRBV23-1 is classed as an ORF, of uncertain function. The CDR3 spans 22 residues. Trimming removed 2 bases from V and 6 bases from J, with 35 bases in between. CDR3 DNA, as far as it was read: TGCGCCAGCAGTCAACGTCCGGGCAGGGGGCTCCCTAGCGGACCTTTAATCAATGAG. Its protein product is CASSQRPGRGLPSGPLINE. The whole CDR3 region reads CASSQRPGRGLPSGPLINEQFF.

A note on this clone: The CDR3 goes on 3 residues after the read ends, and that part is filled in from the germline J gene. The chain has TRBV7-9 and TRBJ2-5; tentatively, D is TRBD1 (6 bases). Germline CDR1 and CDR2: SEHNR and FQNEAQ (reference sequence). V was cut by 2 bases and J by 1 base, with 8 bases left in between. This CDR3 spans 14 amino acids. The CDR3 loop is CASSLQDSQETQYF. CDR3 DNA, as far as it was read: TGTGCCAGCAGCTTACAGGACAGCCAAGAGACC.

Regarding this clone: The read stops 3 residues short of the end of the CDR3; the missing end is completed from the germline J gene. The chain joins TRBV7-2 to TRBJ1-2; TRBD1 matches 8 bases. This CDR3 spans 15 amino acids. V was clipped by 6 bases and J by 6 bases; unmatched bases: 12. The germline CDR1 and CDR2 sequences are SGHTA and FQGNSA. The CDR3 DNA, read in part, is TGTGCCAGCAGGTATTCTTGGACAGGGTATGATGGC. Amino acids: CASRYSWTGYDG. The whole CDR3 protein reads CASRYSWTGYDGYTF.

Comments on this clone: The read stops 3 residues short of the end of the CDR3; the missing end is completed from the germline J gene. V is TRBV5-1 and J is TRBJ1-3; D perhaps matches TRBD1 (5 bases). This CDR3 region has 18 residues. Trimming stripped 0 bases from V and 0 bases from J, with 16 bases between. CDR1 and CDR2 from the germline V gene are SGHRS and YFSETQ. The CDR3 is CASSLVRGNRFSGNTIYF. The CDR3 bases that were read are TGCGCCAGCAGCTTGGTACGGGGGAACAGGTTCTCTGGAAACACC. The whole variable domain, filled in from reference TRBV5-1 and TRBJ1-3, reads KAGVTQTPRYLIKTRGQQVTLSCSPISGHRSVSWYQQTPGQGLQFLFEYFSETQRNKGNFPGRFSGRQFSNSRSEMNVSTLELGDSALYLCASSLVRGNRFSGNTIYFGEGSWLTVV.

As regards this clone: The missing CDR3 end, 3 residues past where the read stops, is filled in from the germline J gene. The rearrangement joins TRBV20-1 to TRBJ2-7; tentative D call: TRBD1 (5 bases). The CDR3 is made up of 12 amino acids. The ends were cut back, 4 bases at V and 0 bases at J, with 7 bases in the middle. Germline loops: CDR1 DFQATT, CDR2 SNEGSKA (reference sequence). The DNA read from the CDR3 is TGCAGTGCTACCGACAGCTCCTACGAG. It yields the protein CSATDSSYE. The whole CDR3 reads CSATDSSYEQYF.

A remark on this clone: With the read ending 3 residues before the CDR3 end, the germline J gene is used to fill in that end. V gene TRBV7-9 combines with J gene TRBJ1-2; a possible D gene is TRBD1 (5 bases). V was shortened by 1 base and J by 5 bases, with 11 bases between the two germline ends. Germline assignment: CDR1 SEHNR and CDR2 FQNEAQ (reference sequence). The CDR3 contains 14 residues. CDR3 sequence: CASSLGSGGYGYTF. CDR3 bases read: TGTGCCAGCAGCTTAGGATCGGGGGGGTATGGC.

As for this clone: The observed sequence ends 3 residues before the CDR3 terminus, with the missing tail filled in from the germline J gene. The rearrangement uses TRBV7-2 and TRBJ1-2; TRBD1 matches 7 bases. This CDR3 region has 13 residues. Germline V gives CDR1 SGHTA, CDR2 FQGNSA. V lost 5 bases to trimming and J lost 6 bases; unmatched junction nucleotides: 6. CDR3 DNA, as far as it was read: TGTGCCAGCAGCGCCCGGGACAGAGATGGC. Its protein product is CASSARDRDG. The CDR3 in its entirety is CASSARDRDGYTF. The variable domain in full, with the rest retrieved from reference TRBV7-2 and TRBJ1-2, is GAGVSQSPSNKVTEKGKDVELRCDPISGHTALYWYRQSLGQGLEFLIYFQGNSAPDKSGLPSDRFSAERTGGSVSTLTIQRTQQEDSAVYLCASSARDRDGYTFGSGTRLTVV.

This clone shows up as medium-sized by frequency. The CDR3 sequence: CSARSRTGGGYGYTF. Incomplete CDR3 DNA: TGCAGTGCTAGATCCAGGACAGGGGGTGGCTATGGC. The chain couples TRBV20-1 to TRBJ1-2; 10 positions agree with TRBD1. The missing CDR3 end, 3 residues past where the read stops, is filled in from the germline J gene. Germline CDR1 and CDR2: DFQATT and SNEGSKA (reference sequence). The CDR3 has 15 residues. With V trimmed by 2 bases and J by 4 bases, 7 bases remained unmatched.

Concerning this clone itself: At one end, the junction sequence differs from germline, possibly due to a read error. The read ends 3 residues early relative to the CDR3; the germline J gene fills the gap. The chain employs TRBV7-9 and TRBJ2-1; 7 bases agree with TRBD2. The CDR3 extends over 13 amino acids. Per the germline V gene, CDR1 is SEHNR and CDR2 is FQNEAQ (reference sequence). The CDR3 loop reads CASSVTSYSEQFF. The CDR3 bases that were read are TGTGCCAGCAGCGTGACTAGCTACAGTGAG.

This clone is called medium-sized based on its frequency. The read ends 3 residues early relative to the CDR3; the germline J gene fills the gap. The V gene is TRBV7-3, the J gene TRBJ1-1; the D gene is possibly TRBD1 (5 bases). The CDR3 spans 14 residues. From germline, CDR1 is SGHTA and CDR2 FQGTGA. Trimming stripped 2 bases from V and 0 bases from J, with 7 bases between. CDR3 bases read: TGTGCCAGCAGCTTAGAGGGGCTGAACACTGAA. It codes for CASSLEGLNTE. The whole CDR3 sequence reads CASSLEGLNTEAFF.

On this clone itself: The sequence runs out 3 residues before the end of the CDR3; the remainder is reconstructed from the germline J gene. The chain uses TRBV18 and TRBJ1-1, with 7 positions matching TRBD1. This CDR3 contains 17 residues. V was clipped by 6 bases and J by 1 base; unmatched bases: 14. Germline values: CDR1 KGHSH, CDR2 LQKENI. CDR3 DNA (partial): TGTGCCAGCTCCATTCGCCAGGGGGAGACGGGGAACACTGAA. Translated: CASSIRQGETGNTE. The full CDR3 sequence reads CASSIRQGETGNTEAFF.

On this clone itself: The DNA ends 3 residues before the CDR3 does, and the rest of the CDR3 is filled in from the germline J gene. The chain is built from TRBV30 and TRBJ2-7; TRBD1 is a possible D gene (5 bases). The CDR3 is 16 amino acids. Trimming removed 0 bases from V and 3 bases from J, with 18 bases in between. Germline CDR1 reads GTSNPN; CDR2 reads SVGIG (reference sequence). The CDR3 reads CAWSVHVGRRVYEQYF. The DNA read from the CDR3 is TGTGCCTGGAGTGTACATGTGGGGCGGCGAGTCTACGAG.

This clone is medium-sized by frequency. The read ends 3 residues before the CDR3 terminus; that terminus is restored from the germline J gene. V and J are TRBV19 and TRBJ2-3; 7 nucleotides match TRBD2. Looked up from germline, CDR1 is LNHDA and CDR2 is SQIVND (reference sequence). The CDR3 spans 16 residues. J was trimmed by 0 bases and V by 3 bases; bases with no gene match: 6. The covered CDR3 bases are TGTGCCAGTAGTATGGGCCTAGCGGTAAGCACAGATACG. Translation: CASSMGLAVSTDT. The full CDR3 sequence reads CASSMGLAVSTDTQYF.

For this clone: Read data end 3 residues before the CDR3 end; the end is taken from the germline J gene. The chain carries TRBV7-2 and TRBJ2-7, with 8 bases identical to TRBD2. The junction had 3 bases not matched to a gene; V was cut back by 2 bases and J by 0 bases. CDR1 and CDR2 from the germline V gene are SGHTA and FQGNSA. The length of the CDR3 is 15 residues. The covered CDR3 bases are TGTGCCAGCAGCTTAAGGAGCGGGAGCTCCTACGAG. Protein product: CASSLRSGSSYE. The whole CDR3 protein reads CASSLRSGSSYEQYF.